This is a list of T cell receptor beta chains from one sample in a study of a mutant IDH1 vaccine in newly diagnosed glioma. Profiled with immunoSEQ multiplex PCR; TCRdb holds only in-frame clones, not every one. The sample holds approximately 70,000 clones, 79% seen once. The source material was PBMCs, sampled from a glioma patient treated with radiotherapy, temozolomide or both. The receptors were sampled from a man aged 45-60 years with glioma. Each CDR3 is given with its conserved first and last residue. The D gene is left open where the match is weak. Size values are once, few and many counts, or a class for expanded clones, and some rows have none.

D gene	V gene	clone size	J gene	CDR3 DNA	CDR3 protein
TRBD1	TRBV9	-	TRBJ1-6	TGTGCCAGCAGCAAGGGACAGGGGAGGTCTTCACCCCTCCACTTT	CASSKGQGRSSPLHF
-	TRBV6-5	-	TRBJ1-2	TGTGCCAGCAGTTACTCGAGGGGGTTTGATGGCTACACCTTC	CASSYSRGFDGYTF
-	TRBV28	-	TRBJ1-1	TGTGCCAGCGGATCCTCACAGATGAACACTGAAGCTTTCTTT	CASGSSQMNTEAFF
-	TRBV28	-	TRBJ1-1	TGTGCCAGCAGTCCCGACTCGGGGCGGTTGAACACTGAAGCTTTCTTT	CASSPDSGRLNTEAFF
-	TRBV27	-	TRBJ1-2	TGTGCCAGTCGGGACACATCTAACTATGGCTACACCTTC	CASRDTSNYGYTF
-	TRBV4-3	-	TRBJ2-1	TGCGCCAGCAGCCAAGGGGGTAAACCCTACAATGAGCAGTTCTTC	CASSQGGKPYNEQFF
TRBD1	TRBV29-1	-	TRBJ2-1	TGCAGCGTTAGCCCGACAGGGGCAGGGAATGAGCAGTTCTTC	CSVSPTGAGNEQFF
-	TRBV6-5	many	TRBJ1-2	TGTGCCAGCACGACAAACAGGGATAACTATGGCTACACCTTC	CASTTNRDNYGYTF
-	TRBV5-1	once	TRBJ2-7	TGCGCCAGCAGCTTGGCCCCGGGGGACTACGAGCAGTACTTC	CASSLAPGDYEQYF
-	TRBV21-1	-	TRBJ1-5	TGTGCCAGCAGCAAAGCACAGGTCAATCAGCCCCAGCATTTT	CASSKAQVNQPQHF
-	TRBV27	-	TRBJ1-2	TGTGCCAGCAGTACTTACGTGGGAAACTATGGCTACACCTTC	CASSTYVGNYGYTF
TRBD1	TRBV30	few	TRBJ2-7	TGTGCCTGCCCGGGGACAGGGTCCTACGAGCAGTACTTC	CACPGTGSYEQYF
-	TRBV6-5	-	TRBJ1-4	TGTGCCAGCAGCATGGAAGTCTCCGAAAAACTGTTTTTT	CASSMEVSEKLFF
-	TRBV4-2	-	TRBJ1-4	TGTGCCAGCAGTTCAGGCAGGCTTAATGAAAAACTGTTTTTT	CASSSGRLNEKLFF
-	TRBV5-1	-	TRBJ1-5	TGCGCCAGCAGCAGGGGGGTCAATCAGCCCCAGCATTTT	CASSRGVNQPQHF
-	TRBV30	few	TRBJ2-3	TGTGCCATGGGGGGACAGCTTAGCACAGATACGCAGTATTTT	CAMGGQLSTDTQYF
-	TRBV9	few	TRBJ1-1	TGTGCCAGCAGCGTAGGTGTCGGGAACACTGAAGCTTTCTTT	CASSVGVGNTEAFF
-	TRBV7-2	-	TRBJ1-1	TGTGCCAGCAGCATGGGGGGGGGCACTGAAGCTTTCTTT	CASSMGGGTEAFF
-	TRBV6-6	once	TRBJ1-4	TGTGCCAGCAACCAACCGGGATCAAATGAAAAACTGTTTTTT	CASNQPGSNEKLFF
-	TRBV4-1	-	TRBJ2-5	TGCGCCAGCAGCCGCCGCCTGGAAGAGACCCAGTACTTC	CASSRRLEETQYF
-	TRBV7-9	-	TRBJ2-7	TGTGCCAGCAGCTTAGGGGCGCAAGATCACGAGCAGTACTTC	CASSLGAQDHEQYF